This is a list of T cell receptor beta chains from one sample in a study of T-cell reconstitution after alpha-beta-depleted transplantation in children. Via MiXCR, TCRdb re-called the PCR reads, giving one row per CDR3 protein. Here the sample spans about 580,000 distinct CDR3 sequences, roughly 24% being singletons. The source material was PBMCs, mostly from graft donor cells, sampled 360 days after TCRalphabeta/CD19-depleted stem cell transplant. The receptors come from a boy in the first two years of life who had a stem cell transplant for acute myeloid leukemia, so the T cells may come from the graft donor. The CDR3 runs from the conserved cysteine through the conserved F or W. D genes are given only for firm matches. Size is omitted from some rows. Given values are once, few, many or a class for expanded clones.

V: TRBV28; size: few; J: TRBJ2-6; D: NA; CDR3: CASSLVGLSPSGANVLTF; DNA: TGTGCCAGCAGTTTGGTAGGACTATCCCCCTCTGGGGCCAACGTCCTGACTTTC
V: TRBV12-3/TRBV12-4; size: NA; J: TRBJ2-5; D: TRBD1; CDR3: CASSSPGTEKETQYF; DNA: TGTGCCAGCAGTTCCCCCGGGACAGAAAAAGAGACCCAGTACTTC
V: TRBV6-1; size: NA; J: TRBJ2-2; D: NA; CDR3: CASLTTGRTDTTGELFF; DNA: TGTGCCAGCCTTACAACCGGGAGGACAGATACCACCGGGGAGCTGTTTTTT
V: TRBV11-3; size: few; J: TRBJ2-7; D: TRBD1; CDR3: CASSSSWTGSSYEQYF; DNA: TGTGCCAGCAGCTCTAGCTGGACAGGGAGCTCCTACGAGCAGTACTTC
V: TRBV6-5; size: NA; J: TRBJ1-5; D: NA; CDR3: CASSYGKGINQPQHF; DNA: TGTGCCAGCAGTTACGGGAAGGGGATCAATCAGCCCCAGCATTTT
V: TRBV20-1; size: few; J: TRBJ2-7; D: TRBD1; CDR3: CSAPNPGTVSYEQYF; DNA: TGCAGTGCTCCCAATCCCGGGACAGTCTCCTACGAGCAGTACTTC
V: TRBV7-2; size: many; J: TRBJ2-3; D: NA; CDR3: CASSLGDFSTDTQYF; DNA: TGTGCCAGCAGCTTGGGGGACTTTAGCACAGATACGCAGTATTTT
V: TRBV19; size: NA; J: TRBJ1-5; D: NA; CDR3: CASSMVDSPSQPQHF; DNA: TGTGCCAGTAGTATGGTCGACAGCCCCAGCCAGCCCCAGCATTTT
V: TRBV20-1; size: few; J: TRBJ1-2; D: NA; CDR3: CSARDPGLLYGYTF; DNA: TGCAGTGCTAGAGATCCAGGGTTGCTATATGGCTACACCTTC
V: TRBV29-1; size: many; J: TRBJ2-3; D: TRBD1; CDR3: CSGGQGGSTPDTQYF; DNA: TGCAGCGGAGGACAGGGAGGTTCAACCCCAGATACGCAGTATTTT
V: TRBV20-1; size: many; J: TRBJ1-3; D: NA; CDR3: CSASDRSSGNTIYF; DNA: TGCAGTGCTTCGGACCGTAGCTCTGGAAACACCATATATTTT
V: TRBV24-1; size: NA; J: TRBJ2-1; D: NA; CDR3: CATSGLFASYNEQFF; DNA: TGTGCCACCAGTGGCTTGTTTGCCTCCTACAATGAGCAGTTCTTC
V: TRBV6-1; size: many; J: TRBJ2-5; D: TRBD1; CDR3: CASSIADRAGTQYF; DNA: TGTGCCAGCAGTATTGCAGACAGGGCCGGGACCCAGTACTTC
V: TRBV28; size: few; J: TRBJ2-7; D: NA; CDR3: CASSRGPFTYEQYF; DNA: TGTGCCAGCAGCAGAGGGCCCTTTACCTACGAGCAGTACTTC
V: TRBV20-1; size: few; J: TRBJ1-3; D: TRBD1; CDR3: CSAGTGGGNTIYF; DNA: TGCAGTGCAGGGACAGGTGGTGGAAACACCATATATTTT
V: TRBV29-1; size: few; J: TRBJ2-7; D: NA; CDR3: CSVEIPPEQYF; DNA: TGCAGCGTTGAAATCCCCCCCGAGCAGTACTTC
V: TRBV6-2/TRBV6-3; size: NA; J: TRBJ1-5; D: NA; CDR3: CASALWGTGVQPQHF; DNA: TGTGCCAGCGCATTATGGGGGACCGGGGTGCAGCCCCAGCATTTT
V: TRBV12-3/TRBV12-4; size: NA; J: TRBJ1-1; D: NA; CDR3: CASRAPRTTNTEAFF; DNA: TGTGCCAGCAGGGCCCCAAGGACAACGAACACTGAAGCTTTCTTT
V: TRBV6-5; size: many; J: TRBJ1-5; D: NA; CDR3: CASSYLNSNQPQHF; DNA: TGTGCCAGCAGTTACCTGAATAGCAATCAGCCCCAGCATTTT
V: TRBV12-3/TRBV12-4; size: NA; J: TRBJ2-7; D: TRBD1; CDR3: CASSSRRTGFHEQYF; DNA: TGTGCCAGCAGTTCCCGCAGGACAGGGTTCCACGAGCAGTACTTC